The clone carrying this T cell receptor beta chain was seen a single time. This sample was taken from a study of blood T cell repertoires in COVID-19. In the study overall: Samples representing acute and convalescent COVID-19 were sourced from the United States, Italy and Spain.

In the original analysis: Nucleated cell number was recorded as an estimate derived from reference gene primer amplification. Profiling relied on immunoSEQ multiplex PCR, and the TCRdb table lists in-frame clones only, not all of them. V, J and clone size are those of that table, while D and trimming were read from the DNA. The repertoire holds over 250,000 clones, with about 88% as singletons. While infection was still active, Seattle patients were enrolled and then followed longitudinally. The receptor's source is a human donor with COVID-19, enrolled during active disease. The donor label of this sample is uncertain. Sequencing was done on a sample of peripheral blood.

The CDR3 bases are TGTGCCAGCAGCCCCGGTGATAGCCACACCGGGGAGCTGTTTTTT. Protein: CASSPGDSHTGELFF. This rearrangement joins TRBV3-1 (or the pseudogene TRBV3-2) to TRBJ2-2; D gene uncertain. Germline V lookup: CDR1 LGHDT, CDR2 YNNKEL (reference sequence). Trimming shortened V by 4 bases and J by 3 bases, and 12 bases separated the two germline ends. The CDR3 has 15 amino acids.